This T cell receptor (beta chain) came from a study of T cells after yellow fever vaccination. MiXCR was run by TCRdb on the 5' RACE reads, yielding one entry per CDR3 protein. Here the sample spans roughly 320,000 distinct CDR3 sequences, over 8.5% being singletons. Germline V CDR1 and CDR2: KGHDR, SFDVKD. This CDR3 has 15 residues. The germline V and J ends were trimmed by 5 bases and 2 bases, with 13 bases remaining between them. The V and J genes are TRBV24-1 and TRBJ2-3, with unresolved D. The source is a man aged 18 to 29 who received the YFV17D yellow fever vaccine. The sample was CD4+ T cells sorted from PBMCs, taken 45 days after the yellow fever booster vaccination. CDR3 region: CATSVGWTYTDTQYF. The CDR3 bases are TGTGCCACCAGTGTCGGCTGGACGTACACAGATACGCAGTATTTT.